The clone carrying this T cell receptor (beta chain) has only a few counts. The sample is drawn from a study of blood T cell repertoires in COVID-19. Study-level background: Both acute and convalescent COVID-19 samples were obtained from the United States, Italy and Spain. The cDNA or gDNA used as material had been derived from T cells, B-cell-depleted T cells, or PBMCs.

Germline CDR1 and CDR2: MNHEY and SMNVEV (reference sequence). CDR3 length: 14 amino acids. V dropped 7 bases and J dropped 6; count of bases not matched to a gene: 10. Sequencing used immunoSEQ multiplex PCR; TCRdb keeps in-frame clones, though not all of them. Of tens of thousands of clones in the sample, roughly four fifths were seen once. The rearrangement uses TRBV27 and TRBJ2-3, with 7 bases fitting TRBD1. The origin of this receptor is a human donor in a cohort sampled during active COVID-19. The sequenced sample was peripheral blood. The CDR3, as DNA: TGTGCCAGCACCCCAAGGACAGGTTTCGATACGCAGTATTTT. Residues: CASTPRTGFDTQYF.